The rows below give T cell receptor beta chains drawn from one sample of a study of control samples from healthy donors and cancer patients. TCRdb keeps only in-frame clones here, not all; method: immunoSEQ multiplex PCR. The data show 150,000 to 200,000 clones, with 91% seen just once and approximately 2% held by the top ten. The sequenced material came from blood. These receptors originate from a woman in her thirties or forties in good health. Each CDR3 is given with its conserved first and last residue. A D gene is named only where the DNA matches it firmly. Rows may omit the clone size; those that give it use once, few, many or a size class.

>-|TRBV4-2|TRBJ1-5|-
CASSIQGDNQPQHF
TGTGCCAGCAGCATACAGGGTGACAATCAGCCCCAGCATTTT
>TRBD1|TRBV5-1|TRBJ2-1|-
CASSFGTGGQFF
TGCGCCAGCAGCTTTGGGACAGGGGGGCAGTTCTTC
>-|TRBV6-1|TRBJ1-3|-
CASSEGRESGNTIYF
TGTGCCAGCAGTGAAGGGAGGGAATCTGGAAACACCATATATTTT
>TRBD1|TRBV2|TRBJ1-4|-
CASSEPGTEEKLFF
TGTGCCAGCAGTGAACCCGGGACAGAGGAAAAACTGTTTTTT
>-|TRBV19|TRBJ1-4|-
CASRPWGATNEKLFF
TGTGCCAGTAGGCCCTGGGGAGCAACTAATGAAAAACTGTTTTTT
>-|TRBV6-5|TRBJ1-5|-
CASRTNSNQPQHF
TGTGCCAGCAGAACAAATAGCAATCAGCCCCAGCATTTT
>-|TRBV7-9|TRBJ1-2|-
CASSNSGAEIYGYTF
TGTGCCAGCAGCAATTCGGGAGCCGAGATTTATGGCTACACCTTC
>TRBD1|TRBV10-3|TRBJ1-6|-
CAISELTGVRNSPLHF
TGTGCCATCAGTGAGTTGACAGGGGTTCGGAATTCACCCCTCCACTTT
>TRBD1|TRBV5-1|TRBJ2-2|-
CASSLEGQGVRELFF
TGCGCCAGCAGCTTGGAGGGACAGGGGGTCCGGGAGCTGTTTTTT
>-|TRBV6-6|TRBJ1-1|-
CASSFTGWNTEAFF
TGTGCCAGCAGTTTTACAGGATGGAACACTGAAGCTTTCTTT
>-|TRBV6-2/TRBV6-3|TRBJ2-7|-
CASSYSASEQYF
TGTGCCAGCAGTTATTCAGCGTCCGAGCAGTACTTC
>-|TRBV20-1|TRBJ1-5|-
CSANQAKAQHF
TGCAGTGCAAACCAGGCGAAAGCCCAGCATTTT
>-|TRBV5-5|TRBJ1-5|-
CASSFGWGNQPQHF
TGTGCCAGCAGCTTTGGGTGGGGCAATCAGCCCCAGCATTTT
>-|TRBV28|TRBJ1-1|-
CASTGRTEAFF
TGTGCCAGCACTGGCAGGACTGAAGCTTTCTTT
>-|TRBV6-4|TRBJ2-2|-
CASSDRPSTGELFF
TGTGCCAGCAGTGACAGGCCGAGCACCGGGGAGCTGTTTTTT
>TRBD1|TRBV5-1|TRBJ1-5|-
CASSSGQGGNQPQHF
TGCGCCAGCAGCTCGGGACAGGGAGGCAATCAGCCCCAGCATTTT
>TRBD1|TRBV18|TRBJ1-6|-
CASSPQWTGNSPLHF
TGTGCCAGCTCACCCCAATGGACAGGGAATTCACCCCTCCACTTT
>-|TRBV5-8|TRBJ2-6|once
CASSPGDSGANVLTF
TGTGCCAGCAGCCCAGGGGATAGTGGGGCCAACGTCCTGACTTTC
>TRBD1|TRBV19|TRBJ1-6|-
CASSIGTASSYNSPLHF
TGTGCCAGTAGTATCGGGACAGCTAGCTCCTATAATTCACCCCTCCACTTT
>-|TRBV5-1|TRBJ1-2|-
CASSFSNNGYTF
TGCGCCAGCAGCTTTAGCAACAACGGCTACACCTTC
>TRBD2|TRBV28|TRBJ2-5|-
CASSPSGGALETQYF
TGTGCCAGCAGTCCCAGCGGGGGGGCCTTAGAGACCCAGTACTTC
>TRBD1|TRBV18|TRBJ1-2|-
CASSPLGQTILGYTF
TGTGCCAGCTCACCACTGGGACAGACAATACTTGGCTACACCTTC